This TCR beta chain is drawn from a study of blood T cell repertoires in COVID-19. The data were produced by immunoSEQ multiplex PCR, yet TCRdb's version contains in-frame clones alone and is incomplete. The repertoire has some 140,000 clones, around 73% of them found once; the top ten carry approximately 11%. This CDR3 has 15 residues. Trimming cost V 5 bases and J 0 bases, with 11 bases left between them. Germline V gene sequence: CDR1 SGHTA, CDR2 FQGNSA. The chain employs TRBV7-2 and TRBJ2-1; possible D gene TRBD1, 6 bases. What was sequenced was peripheral blood. This receptor was obtained from a man between 60 and 75 years old who had recovered from COVID-19. The CDR3 DNA reads as TGTGCCAGCAGCCCCAGGGGAAGCTCCTACAATGAGCAGTTCTTC. Protein sequence: CASSPRGSSYNEQFF.